The TCR beta chain under discussion was sequenced for a study of OX40 agonist ivuxolimab in advanced cancers. Study in general: Intravenous ivuxolimab at 0.01 to 10 mg/kg was given to patients every 2 weeks.

The CDR3 totals 15 residues. Per germline, CDR1 MDHEN and CDR2 SYDVKM. Unmatched junction bases numbered 7, after V lost 7 bases and J lost 0 bases. Assay: immunoSEQ multiplex PCR; the TCRdb copy retains only in-frame clones and omits some. The sample holds approximately 74,000 clones, 70% to 90% seen once. Overall study findings and caveats: Doses of 0.1 to 3.0 mg/kg were accompanied by clonal expansion of CD4+ and CD8+ blood T cells by week 6. Among the lowest peripheral clonal expansion occurred in 0.1-3.0 mg/kg partial responders.

Notes on this clone: The antigen is unknown.

The sequences come from CD4+ or CD8+ T cells sorted from blood, collected in a trial of the OX40 agonist ivuxolimab. The chain combines TRBV28 with TRBJ2-7; 9 positions agree with TRBD2. This clonotype originated in an adult with an advanced solid tumor such as melanoma, head and neck, liver or kidney cancer. The CDR3 protein is CASISLSGSSYEQYF. CDR3 nucleotides: TGTGCCAGCATTTCACTTAGCGGGAGCTCCTACGAGCAGTACTTC.